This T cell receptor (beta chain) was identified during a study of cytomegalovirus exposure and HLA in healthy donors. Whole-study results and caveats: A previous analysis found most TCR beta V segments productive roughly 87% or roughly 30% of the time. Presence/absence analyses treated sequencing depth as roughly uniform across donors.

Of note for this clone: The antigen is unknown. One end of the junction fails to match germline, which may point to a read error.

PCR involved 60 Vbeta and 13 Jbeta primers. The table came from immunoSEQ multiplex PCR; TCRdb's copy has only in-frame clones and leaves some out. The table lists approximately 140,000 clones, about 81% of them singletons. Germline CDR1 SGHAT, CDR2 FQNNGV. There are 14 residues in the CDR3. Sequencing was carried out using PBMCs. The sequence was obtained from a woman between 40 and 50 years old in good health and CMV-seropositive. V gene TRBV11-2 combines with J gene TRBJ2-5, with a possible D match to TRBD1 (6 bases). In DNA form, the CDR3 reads TGTGCCAGCAGCTTAGGGCAGGGACAAGAAACCCAGTACTTC. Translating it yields CASSLGQGQETQYF.